This TCR beta chain was recorded in a study of T cells in Graves' hyperthyroidism and ophthalmopathy. Study results and limitations: Separation of ophthalmopathy from stable hyperthyroidism was achieved by a 13 V-J model. With a median lead of approximately 6 months before onset, the model predicted ophthalmopathy.

Patients aged 18 to 65 had newly diagnosed hyperthyroidism that had lasted under 2 months. In its sample, this clonotype was seen a few times. Its antigen is unknown. The CDR3 contains 14 residues. V lost 2 bases, J lost 0 bases, and 7 bases lay in between. Authors of the study amplified TCR beta CDR3 regions from RNA transcripts. In the first-round RT-PCR of the TCR CDR3, the HTBI primer set was used. Using its own MiXCR run on the multiplex PCR reads, TCRdb lists one record per CDR3 protein. This table holds around 700,000 distinct CDR3 sequences, around 40% found once. The chain has TRBV12-3 or TRBV12-4 and TRBJ1-2; D may be TRBD1 (6 bases). This TCR was recovered from a middle-aged woman with Graves' hyperthyroidism. Sequenced: blood. CDR3 sequence reads: CASSLKGANYGYTF. CDR3 DNA: TGTGCCAGCAGTTTAAAGGGGGCTAACTATGGCTACACCTTC.